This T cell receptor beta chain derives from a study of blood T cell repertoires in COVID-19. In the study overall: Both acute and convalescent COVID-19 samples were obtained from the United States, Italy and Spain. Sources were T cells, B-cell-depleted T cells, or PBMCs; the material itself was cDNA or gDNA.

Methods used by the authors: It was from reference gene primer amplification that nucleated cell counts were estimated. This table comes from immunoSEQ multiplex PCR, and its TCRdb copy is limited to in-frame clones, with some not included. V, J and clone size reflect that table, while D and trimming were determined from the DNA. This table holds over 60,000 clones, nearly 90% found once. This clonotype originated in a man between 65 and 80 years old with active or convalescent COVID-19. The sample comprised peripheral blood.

The CDR3 protein is CASSLDNQAGGRETQYF. In DNA, the CDR3 is TGTGCCAGCAGCTTAGATAATCAGGCGGGGGGGCGGGAGACCCAGTACTTC. The chain carries TRBV11-2 and TRBJ2-5, with 9 bases matching TRBD2. Germline assignment: CDR1 SGHAT and CDR2 FQNNGV. This CDR3 has 17 residues. Unmatched junction bases numbered 10, after V lost 0 bases and J lost 5 bases.